These 26 T cell receptor beta chains share one sample of origin, sequenced in a study of monozygotic twins with inflammatory bowel disease. TCRdb reprocessed the 5' RACE reads and stores each CDR3 protein as one record, lacking DNA. Seen in this sample are more than 350,000 distinct CDR3 sequences; the ten most common clones hold 2% to 2.5%. The sample taken for sequencing was blood. These receptors were taken from a human donor with ulcerative colitis or Crohn's disease, or a healthy co-twin of an affected twin (not recorded which).

The chain recombines TRBV20-1 with TRBJ2-1; TCRdb reports TRBD2, a call that lacks DNA to check it against. From germline, CDR1 is DFQATT and CDR2 SNEGSKA (reference sequence). The CDR3 covers 15 residues. CDR3 region: CSAHPGTSVYNEQFF.

This chain uses TRBV4-2 with TRBJ2-5; TCRdb selects TRBD2, and the lack of DNA leaves this call unchecked. Germline CDR1 LGHNA, CDR2 YNFKEQ. The CDR3 has 15 residues. The CDR3 reads CASSQASGGKETQYF.

The V gene is TRBV5-1, the J gene TRBJ2-1; TCRdb calls TRBD1, which cannot be checked without DNA. Per germline, CDR1 SGHRS and CDR2 YFSETQ. This CDR3 contains 14 residues. This chain's CDR3 is CASSLETVSHEQFF.

V gene TRBV20-1 combines with J gene TRBJ1-5; TCRdb outputs TRBD1, but without DNA this stays unchecked. Germline CDR1 reads DFQATT; CDR2 reads SNEGSKA (reference sequence). The CDR3 is made up of 15 amino acids. The CDR3 loop is CSARGRTDYNQPQHF.

This chain uses TRBV6-6 with TRBJ2-2; no DNA is available, so the TRBD1 call from TCRdb remains unchecked. This CDR3 contains 11 residues. Germline V lookup: CDR1 MNHNY, CDR2 SVGAGI (reference sequence). This CDR3 reads CAIPGVGELFF.

V is TRBV3-1 and J is TRBJ2-1; TCRdb's D call, TRBD2, is unchecked because there is no DNA. The length of the CDR3 is 13 residues. Germline V gene data show CDR1 as LGHDT and CDR2 as YNNKEL (reference sequence). The CDR3 sequence is CASTPREGSEQFF.

The V gene is TRBV3-1, the J gene TRBJ2-1. CDR1 and CDR2 from the germline V gene are LGHDT and YNNKEL (reference sequence). The CDR3 runs 15 residues. The CDR3 spells CASSGRLETYNEQFF.

J is TRBJ2-6 and V is TRBV9; checking the TCRdb D call of TRBD1 is not possible without DNA. From germline, CDR1 is SGDLS and CDR2 YYNGEE. The CDR3 totals 17 residues. The CDR3 reads CASSVGQGNSGANVLTF.

The chain is built from TRBV6-2 or TRBV6-3 and TRBJ1-5. The CDR3 length is 16 residues. CDR1 is MNHEY and CDR2 is SVGEGT in the germline V gene. The CDR3 is CASSYGDGWSNQPQHF.

This chain's CDR3 is CASSLANPGGEQYF. The V and J genes are TRBV5-1 and TRBJ2-7; TCRdb reports TRBD1, a call that lacks DNA to check it against. CDR1 and CDR2 from the germline V gene are SGHRS and YFSETQ. The CDR3 extends over 14 amino acids.

The V gene is TRBV5-1, the J gene TRBJ1-2; the D gene TCRdb calls, TRBD1, cannot be checked with no DNA. Germline CDR1 and CDR2: SGHRS and YFSETQ. The CDR3 is 15 amino acids. CDR3 residues: CASSIRDTNNYGYTF.

The V call is TRBV5-1, the J call TRBJ2-5; the D call of TRBD1 rests on TCRdb alone, since no DNA is present to check it. The CDR3 totals 15 residues. The germline gives CDR1 SGHRS, CDR2 YFSETQ. The CDR3 here is CASSLQGAREETQYF.

This chain joins TRBV5-1 and TRBJ2-7; TCRdb lists TRBD1, though no DNA is available to test this call. The CDR3 consists of 15 residues. In germline, CDR1 is SGHRS, CDR2 YFSETQ. This CDR3 reads CASSLGGHRFDEQYF.

The chain couples TRBV28 to TRBJ2-3. There are 14 residues in the CDR3. Germline-derived CDR1 and CDR2 are MDHEN and SYDVKM. The CDR3 spells CASSPRGSTDTQYF.

This CDR3 reads CASSFSLTMNTEAFF. The rearrangement joins TRBV11-2 to TRBJ1-1. Germline CDR1 SGHAT, CDR2 FQNNGV. The CDR3 is 15 amino acids.

This chain uses TRBV5-1 with TRBJ2-7; TCRdb calls TRBD2, which cannot be checked without DNA. Germline CDR1 is SGHRS and CDR2 is YFSETQ. The CDR3 is 16 amino acids. The CDR3 loop reads CASSLVPTSDPYEQYF.

The gene calls are TRBV5-1 and TRBJ2-2; the D call of TRBD2 rests on TCRdb alone, since no DNA is present to check it. CDR1 is SGHRS and CDR2 is YFSETQ in the germline V gene. The CDR3 loop spans 16 amino acids. The CDR3 protein is CASSLTASGNTGELFF.

The V call is TRBV11-2, the J call TRBJ1-1; the TCRdb call, TRBD1, lacks DNA for checking. The CDR3 has 19 residues. Germline CDR1 reads SGHAT; CDR2 reads FQNNGV. This CDR3 reads CASSLGGGGTALMNTEAFF.

The chain joins TRBV5-4 to TRBJ2-1; TCRdb indicates TRBD1, and absent DNA this call remains unverified. CDR1 and CDR2 from the germline V gene are SGHNT and YYREEE (reference sequence). The CDR3 loop spans 17 amino acids. CDR3 sequence: CATLPEQGAVYYNEQFF.

The chain carries TRBV7-3 and TRBJ2-3; TCRdb lists TRBD2, though no DNA is available to test this call. Germline V gene data show CDR1 as SGHTA and CDR2 as FQGTGA. The CDR3 extends over 17 amino acids. The CDR3 loop is CASSPSPSGGAADTQYF.

This CDR3 is CSARIGTQGSNQPQHF. The chain combines TRBV20-1 with TRBJ1-5. The CDR3 has 16 amino acids. Per the germline V gene, CDR1 is DFQATT and CDR2 is SNEGSKA (reference sequence).

The chain has TRBV7-6 and TRBJ2-2; TCRdb proposes TRBD1, but this gene call is untestable without DNA. The CDR3 totals 15 residues. CDR1 and CDR2 from the germline V gene are SGHVS and FNYEAQ. The CDR3 region is CASSLAGGYTGELFF.

The rearrangement joins TRBV11-2 to TRBJ2-3; without DNA, the TCRdb call of TRBD1 cannot be checked. Germline loops: CDR1 SGHAT, CDR2 FQNNGV. The CDR3 spans 18 residues. The CDR3 sequence: CASSPRGSGDTSTDTQYF.

The gene calls are TRBV25-1 and TRBJ2-3; TCRdb's D call, TRBD2, is unchecked because there is no DNA. The CDR3 is 17 residues long. Germline V lookup: CDR1 MGHDK, CDR2 SYGVNS. Here the CDR3 reads CASVWREIGSGTDTQYF.

J is TRBJ2-1 and V is TRBV5-8; checking the TCRdb D call of TRBD2 is not possible without DNA. Germline V CDR1 and CDR2: SGHTS, YDEGEE. There are 13 residues in the CDR3. The CDR3 sequence is CASSGTSRHEQFF.

The chain employs TRBV27 and TRBJ2-1; TCRdb selects TRBD2, and the lack of DNA leaves this call unchecked. CDR1 and CDR2 from the germline V gene are MNHEY and SMNVEV (reference sequence). The CDR3 contains 11 residues. This chain's CDR3 is CATREGGEQFF.